This T cell receptor (beta chain) came from a study of T cells after yellow fever vaccination. Germline CDR1 SGHTA, CDR2 FQGNSA. Trimming left V 1 base short and J 1 base short, with 10 bases between. The CDR3 is 15 residues long. Study-level results: A minor fraction of clonotypes spanned both CD4 and CD8 compartments. The bulk population could contribute abundant contaminating clonotypes to FACS-sorted repertoires.

TCRdb itself ran the 5' RACE reads through MiXCR, one entry per CDR3 protein. The repertoire holds about 170,000 distinct CDR3 sequences, with about 6% as singletons. This clonotype appeared many times. Its specificity is not known. The sequence was obtained from a man younger than 30 who received the YFV17D yellow fever vaccine. The source was CD4+ T cells sorted from PBMCs, collected on the day of the first yellow fever vaccination. V usage is TRBV7-2 and J usage is TRBJ2-5; D unresolved. CDR3 protein: CASSLGGHSQETQYF. CDR3 nucleotide sequence: TGTGCCAGCAGCTTAGGAGGTCACTCCCAAGAGACCCAGTACTTC.